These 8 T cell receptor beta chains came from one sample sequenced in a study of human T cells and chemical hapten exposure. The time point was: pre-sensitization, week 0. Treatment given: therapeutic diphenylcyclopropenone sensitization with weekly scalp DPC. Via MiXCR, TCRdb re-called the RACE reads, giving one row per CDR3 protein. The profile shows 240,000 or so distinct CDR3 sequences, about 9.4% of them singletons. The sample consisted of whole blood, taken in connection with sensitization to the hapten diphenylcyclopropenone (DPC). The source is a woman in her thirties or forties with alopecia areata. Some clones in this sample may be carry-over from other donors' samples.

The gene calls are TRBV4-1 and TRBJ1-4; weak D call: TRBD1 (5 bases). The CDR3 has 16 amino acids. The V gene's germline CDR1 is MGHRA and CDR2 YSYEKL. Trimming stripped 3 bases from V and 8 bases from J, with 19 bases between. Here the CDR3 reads CASSHPVKKRGEKLFF. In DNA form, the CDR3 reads TGCGCCAGCAGCCATCCTGTGAAGAAACGGGGGGAAAAACTGTTTTTT.

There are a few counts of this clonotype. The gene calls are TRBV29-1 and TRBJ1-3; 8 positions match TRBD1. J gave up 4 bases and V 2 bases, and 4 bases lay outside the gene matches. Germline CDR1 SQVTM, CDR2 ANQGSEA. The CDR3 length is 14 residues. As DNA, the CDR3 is TGCAGCGTTGAACTTCAGGGGGCGGGAAACACCATATATTTT. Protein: CSVELQGAGNTIYF.

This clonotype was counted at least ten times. Here the CDR3 DNA reads TGTGCCAGCAGCAAATGCAGCGGGCCCCCATCCTACAATGAGCAGTTCTTC. The encoded protein is CASSKCSGPPSYNEQFF. The gene calls are TRBV21-1 and TRBJ2-1; the table assigns TRBD1, which was not confirmed against the DNA. TRBV21-1 corresponds to a pseudogene. The CDR3 runs to 17 residues.

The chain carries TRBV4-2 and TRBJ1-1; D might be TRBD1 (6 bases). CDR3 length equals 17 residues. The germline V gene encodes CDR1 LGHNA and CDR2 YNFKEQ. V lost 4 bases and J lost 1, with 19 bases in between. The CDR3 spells CASSPDAGASRNTEAFF. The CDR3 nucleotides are TGTGCCAGCAGCCCCGACGCGGGGGCGTCACGGAACACTGAAGCTTTCTTT.

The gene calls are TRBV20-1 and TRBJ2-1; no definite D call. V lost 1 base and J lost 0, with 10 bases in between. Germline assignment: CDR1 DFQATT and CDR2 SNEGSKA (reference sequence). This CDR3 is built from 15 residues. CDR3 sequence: CSARAAALSYNEQFF. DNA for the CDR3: TGCAGTGCTAGAGCCGCGGCTCTCTCCTACAATGAGCAGTTCTTC.

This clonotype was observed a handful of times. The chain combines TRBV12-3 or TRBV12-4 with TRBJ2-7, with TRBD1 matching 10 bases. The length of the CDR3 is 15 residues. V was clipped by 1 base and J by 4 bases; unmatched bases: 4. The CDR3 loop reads CASSLGGQGWYEQYF. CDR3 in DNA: TGTGCCAGCAGTTTAGGGGGACAGGGGTGGTACGAGCAGTACTTC.

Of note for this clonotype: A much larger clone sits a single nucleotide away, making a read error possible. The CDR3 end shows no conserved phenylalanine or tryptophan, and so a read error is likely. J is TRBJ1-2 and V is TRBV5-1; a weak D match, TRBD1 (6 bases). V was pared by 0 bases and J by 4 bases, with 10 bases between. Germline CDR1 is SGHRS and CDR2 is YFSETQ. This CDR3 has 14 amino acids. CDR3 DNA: TGCGCCAGCAGCTTGGGCAGGGGCGTCTATGGCTACACCATC. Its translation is CASSLGRGVYGYTI.

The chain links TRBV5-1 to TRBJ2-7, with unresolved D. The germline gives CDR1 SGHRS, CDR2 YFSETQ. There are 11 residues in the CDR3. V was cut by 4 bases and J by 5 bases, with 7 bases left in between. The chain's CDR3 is CASSEENEQYF. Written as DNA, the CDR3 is TGCGCCAGCAGCGAAGAAAACGAGCAGTACTTC.